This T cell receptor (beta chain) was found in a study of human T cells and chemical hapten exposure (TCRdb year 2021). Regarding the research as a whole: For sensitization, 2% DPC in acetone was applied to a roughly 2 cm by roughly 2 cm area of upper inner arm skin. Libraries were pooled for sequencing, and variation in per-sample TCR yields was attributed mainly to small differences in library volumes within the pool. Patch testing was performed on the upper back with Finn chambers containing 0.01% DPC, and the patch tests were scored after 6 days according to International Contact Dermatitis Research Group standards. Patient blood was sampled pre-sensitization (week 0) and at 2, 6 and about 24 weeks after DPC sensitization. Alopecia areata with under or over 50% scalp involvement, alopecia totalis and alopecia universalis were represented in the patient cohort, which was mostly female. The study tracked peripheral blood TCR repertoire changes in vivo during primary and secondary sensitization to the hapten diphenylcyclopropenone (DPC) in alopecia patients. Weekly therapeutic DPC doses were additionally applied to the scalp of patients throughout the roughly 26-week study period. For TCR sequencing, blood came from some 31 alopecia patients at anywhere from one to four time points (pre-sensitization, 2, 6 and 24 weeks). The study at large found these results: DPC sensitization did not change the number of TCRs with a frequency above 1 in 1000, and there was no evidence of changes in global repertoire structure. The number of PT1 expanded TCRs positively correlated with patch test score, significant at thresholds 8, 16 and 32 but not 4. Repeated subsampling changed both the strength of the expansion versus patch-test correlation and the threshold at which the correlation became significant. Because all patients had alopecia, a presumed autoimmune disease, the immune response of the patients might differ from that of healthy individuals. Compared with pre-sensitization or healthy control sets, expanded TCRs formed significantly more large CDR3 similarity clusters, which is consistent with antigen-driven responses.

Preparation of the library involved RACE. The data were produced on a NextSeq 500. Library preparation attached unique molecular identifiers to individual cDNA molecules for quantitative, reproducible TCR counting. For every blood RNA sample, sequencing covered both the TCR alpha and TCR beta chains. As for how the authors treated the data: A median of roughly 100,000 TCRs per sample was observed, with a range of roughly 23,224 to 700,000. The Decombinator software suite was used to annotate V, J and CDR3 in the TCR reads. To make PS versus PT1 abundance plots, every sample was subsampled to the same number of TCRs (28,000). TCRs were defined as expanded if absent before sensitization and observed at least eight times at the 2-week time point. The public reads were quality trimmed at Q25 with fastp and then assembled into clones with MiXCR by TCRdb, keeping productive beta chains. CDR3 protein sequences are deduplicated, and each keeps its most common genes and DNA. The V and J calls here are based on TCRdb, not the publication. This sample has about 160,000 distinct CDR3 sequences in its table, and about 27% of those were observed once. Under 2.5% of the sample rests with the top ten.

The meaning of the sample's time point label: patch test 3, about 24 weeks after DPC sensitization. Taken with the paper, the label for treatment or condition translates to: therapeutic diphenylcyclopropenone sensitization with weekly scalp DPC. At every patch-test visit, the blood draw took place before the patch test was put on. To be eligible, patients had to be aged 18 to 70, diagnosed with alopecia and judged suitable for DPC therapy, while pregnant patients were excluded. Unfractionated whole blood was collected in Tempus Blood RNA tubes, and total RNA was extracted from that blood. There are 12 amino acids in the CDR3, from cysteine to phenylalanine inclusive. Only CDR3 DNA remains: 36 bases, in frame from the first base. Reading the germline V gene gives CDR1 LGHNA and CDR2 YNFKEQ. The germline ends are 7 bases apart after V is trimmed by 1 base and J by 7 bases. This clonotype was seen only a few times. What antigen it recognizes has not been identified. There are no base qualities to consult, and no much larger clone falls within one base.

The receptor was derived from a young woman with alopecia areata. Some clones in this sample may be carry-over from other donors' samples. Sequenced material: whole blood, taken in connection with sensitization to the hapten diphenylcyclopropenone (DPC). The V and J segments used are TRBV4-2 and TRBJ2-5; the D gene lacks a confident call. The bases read TGTGCCAGCAGCCAAGGGGTGATGACCCAGTACTTC. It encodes CASSQGVMTQYF.